This TCR beta chain was recorded in a study of prognosis after radiotherapy for stage I lung cancer. Looking at the study overall: Enrollment began in 2018 and ended in the first half of 2019; the enrolled patients had stage I non-small cell lung cancer. With a biologically effective dose of at least 100 Gy, radiotherapy took the form of SBRT split into 3 to 5 fractions. Study results and caveats: Unique TCR clone counts fell after stereotactic body radiation therapy, median around 10,000 versus 6,900.

V was pared by 8 bases and J by 5 bases, with 19 bases between. Germline V CDR1 and CDR2: MDHEN, SYDVKM. The CDR3 is 14 amino acids. Turning to this clonotype: Its antigen is not known. Since no conserved phenylalanine or tryptophan closes the CDR3, a read error is the likely cause.

Genomic DNA was subjected to two-round multiplex PCR for amplification of TCR beta CDR3. Primers specific to each TRBV and TRBJ gene were used in first-round PCR. MiXCR, applied by TCRdb to the multiplex PCR reads, yields one record per CDR3 protein. Among over 11,000 distinct CDR3 sequences listed, around 30% were seen once. The sample here was PBMCs, taken before or after stereotactic body radiation therapy (not recorded which). The origin of this receptor is a donor over 45 with non-small cell lung cancer. The chain couples TRBV28 to TRBJ2-7; D possibly uses TRBD1 or TRBD2 (5 bases each). CDR3: CASQPAEGTNEQYS. The DNA for the CDR3 is TGTGCCAGCCAACCAGCGGAAGGGACGAACGAGCAGTACTCC.